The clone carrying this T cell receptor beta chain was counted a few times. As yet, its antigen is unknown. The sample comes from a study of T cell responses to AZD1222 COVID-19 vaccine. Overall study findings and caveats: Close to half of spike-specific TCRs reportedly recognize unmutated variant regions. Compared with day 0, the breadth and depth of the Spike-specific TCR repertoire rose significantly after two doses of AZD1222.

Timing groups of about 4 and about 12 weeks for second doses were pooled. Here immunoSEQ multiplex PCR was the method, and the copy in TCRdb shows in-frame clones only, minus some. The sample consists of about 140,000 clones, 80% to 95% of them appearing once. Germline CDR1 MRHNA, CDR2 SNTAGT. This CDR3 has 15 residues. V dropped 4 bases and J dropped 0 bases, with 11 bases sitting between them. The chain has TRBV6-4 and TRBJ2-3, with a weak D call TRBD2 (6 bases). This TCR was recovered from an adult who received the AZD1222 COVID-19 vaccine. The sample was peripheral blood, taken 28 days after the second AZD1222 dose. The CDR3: CASSALAQSTDTQYF. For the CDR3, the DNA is TGTGCCAGCAGTGCGCTAGCGCAAAGCACAGATACGCAGTATTTT.